These T cell receptor beta chains were read from a single sample in a study of T cell responses to AZD1222 COVID-19 vaccine. Here immunoSEQ multiplex PCR was the method, and the copy in TCRdb shows in-frame clones only, minus some. The sample carries about 95,000 clones, about 89% recorded once. The sample in question was peripheral blood, obtained on day 0 of AZD1222 vaccination. The receptor source for this set is an adult in good health. CDR3s include the opening cysteine and the closing phenylalanine or tryptophan. A D gene is named only where the DNA matches it firmly. Part of the rows lack a size; the others show once, few, many or a class for expanded clones.

cdr3_aa cdr3_nt j_call v_call clone_size d_call
CASSLSGHEQFF TGCGCCAGCAGCTTGTCGGGCCATGAGCAGTTCTTC TRBJ2-1 TRBV5-1 - -
CASSVRGKHEQYF TGTGCCAGCAGCGTCCGGGGGAAGCACGAGCAGTACTTC TRBJ2-7 TRBV6-5 - -
CATHGLAGSTDTQYF TGTGCCACCCACGGGCTAGCGGGGAGCACAGATACGCAGTATTTT TRBJ2-3 TRBV19 - TRBD2
CASSAYEGGSGQPQHF TGTGCCAGCAGTGCCTACGAGGGGGGGTCAGGGCAGCCCCAGCATTTT TRBJ1-5 TRBV6-1 - -
CASSFNWGFSQFF TGCGCCAGCAGCTTCAACTGGGGCTTCTCTCAGTTCTTC TRBJ2-1 TRBV5-1 - -
CASSPLEGTAEAFF TGTGCCAGCTCACCATTGGAAGGAACCGCTGAAGCTTTCTTT TRBJ1-1 TRBV18 - -
CASGPGNTIYF TGCGCCAGCGGCCCCGGGAACACCATATATTTT TRBJ1-3 TRBV10-2 few -
CASSVGVYNEQFF TGTGCCAGCAGCGTAGGCGTTTACAATGAGCAGTTCTTC TRBJ2-1 TRBV9 - -
CASSVGVSGAPDTQYF TGTGCCAGCAGCGTAGGTGTTAGCGGGGCCCCAGATACGCAGTATTTT TRBJ2-3 TRBV9 - TRBD2
CASSPRTRQETQYF TGTGCCAGCTCACCACGGACGCGCCAAGAGACCCAGTACTTC TRBJ2-5 TRBV18 - -
CASSRLASTDTQYF TGTGCCAGCAGTAGACTAGCGAGCACAGATACGCAGTATTTT TRBJ2-3 TRBV27 - TRBD2
CASSLGPPLGNTIYF TGCGCCAGCAGCTTGGGACCCCCTCTCGGAAACACCATATATTTT TRBJ1-3 TRBV5-1 - -
CSASRLYTDTQYF TGCAGTGCTAGTAGGTTGTACACAGATACGCAGTATTTT TRBJ2-3 TRBV20-1 - -
CASSLTSGGWDEQFF TGTGCCAGCAGCCTCACTAGCGGGGGTTGGGATGAGCAGTTCTTC TRBJ2-1 TRBV7-2 - TRBD2
CASSAGGAGANVLTF TGTGCCAGCAGTGCAGGGGGAGCGGGGGCCAACGTCCTGACTTTC TRBJ2-6 TRBV6-4 few TRBD1
CAISGGLRTYNEQFF TGTGCCATCAGTGGGGGACTCCGGACCTACAATGAGCAGTTCTTC TRBJ2-1 TRBV10-3 few -
CASFRGLSPLGYTF TGTGCCAGCTTCAGGGGGCTCAGTCCCCTTGGCTACACCTTC TRBJ1-2 TRBV19 - TRBD1
CASSFTAQETQYF TGCGCCAGCAGCTTTACAGCCCAAGAGACCCAGTACTTC TRBJ2-5 TRBV5-1 - -
CASSLDGIGNTEAFF TGTGCCAGCAGCTTAGACGGGATTGGGAACACTGAAGCTTTCTTT TRBJ1-1 TRBV7-9 - -
CASSRGSGGSSEQYF TGTGCCAGCAGCCGCGGTAGCGGGGGTAGTAGCGAGCAGTACTTC TRBJ2-7 TRBV6-5 - TRBD2
CASSLDGGLINIQYF TGTGCCAGCAGTTTAGACGGGGGGCTTATAAACATTCAGTACTTC TRBJ2-4 TRBV7-2 - -
CASSVGGASSYNEQFF TGTGCCAGCAGCGTAGGGGGGGCTAGCTCCTACAATGAGCAGTTCTTC TRBJ2-1 TRBV9 - -
CAAQGAANEKLFF TGTGCCGCCCAGGGGGCAGCTAATGAAAAACTGTTTTTT TRBJ1-4 TRBV28 - TRBD1
CASSSVQGRGDTQYF TGCGCCAGCAGCTCTGTACAGGGGAGAGGAGATACGCAGTATTTT TRBJ2-3 TRBV5-1 - TRBD1
CASSWDVPNTEAFF TGCGCCAGCAGCTGGGACGTACCAAACACTGAAGCTTTCTTT TRBJ1-1 TRBV5-1 - -
CASRPRDWFQETQYF TGTGCCAGCAGACCCCGGGACTGGTTCCAAGAGACCCAGTACTTC TRBJ2-5 TRBV7-2 - -
CASSQDRWDTQYF TGTGCCAGCAGCCAAGATAGGTGGGATACGCAGTATTTT TRBJ2-3 TRBV3-1/TRBV3-2 - -
CASSPPQTSMNTEAFF TGTGCCAGCTCACCACCCCAGACCTCGATGAACACTGAAGCTTTCTTT TRBJ1-1 TRBV18 - -
CASSGQGPGELFF TGTGCCAGCTCAGGACAGGGCCCCGGGGAGCTGTTTTTT TRBJ2-2 TRBV18 - TRBD1
CASSLVGVSSSGANVLTF TGCGCCAGCAGCTTGGTAGGGGTTTCTTCTTCTGGGGCCAACGTCCTGACTTTC TRBJ2-6 TRBV5-1 once -
CASSRGVQPQHF TGTGCCAGCAGTAGGGGGGTTCAGCCCCAGCATTTT TRBJ1-5 TRBV12-3/TRBV12-4 - -
CASSLAGYSGKNTEAFF TGTGCCAGCAGCTTAGCAGGGTATTCAGGGAAGAACACTGAAGCTTTCTTT TRBJ1-1 TRBV7-8 - -
CASSQGTGTGVHGYTF TGCGCCAGCAGTCAAGGAACCGGGACAGGGGTGCATGGCTACACCTTC TRBJ1-2 TRBV23-1 - TRBD1
CASSASGQQFF TGTGCCAGCAGCGCGAGCGGCCAACAGTTCTTC TRBJ2-1 TRBV9 - -
CASNLQGGNEQFF TGTGCCAGCAACTTACAGGGGGGGAATGAGCAGTTCTTC TRBJ2-1 TRBV6-5 - -
CASSPRLSAGKETQYF TGTGCCAGCTCACCACGGCTTTCAGCGGGTAAAGAGACCCAGTACTTC TRBJ2-5 TRBV18 - -
CASSMAGGNEQFF TGTGCCAGTAGTATGGCCGGTGGCAATGAGCAGTTCTTC TRBJ2-1 TRBV19 - -
CASSYYDRGDGYTF TGTGCCAGCAGTTATTACGACAGGGGAGATGGCTACACCTTC TRBJ1-2 TRBV6-2/TRBV6-3 - TRBD1
CASSLWASGETQYF TGTGCCAGCAGCTTGTGGGCTAGCGGAGAGACCCAGTACTTC TRBJ2-5 TRBV5-4 - TRBD2
CASSLLLGDYEQYF TGTGCCAGCAGCTTGCTGTTAGGGGACTACGAGCAGTACTTC TRBJ2-7 TRBV5-6 - -
CASSQEPPGTAYGYTF TGTGCCAGCAGCCAAGAACCCCCCGGGACGGCGTATGGCTACACCTTC TRBJ1-2 TRBV3-1/TRBV3-2 - -
CASSLQGNYGYTF TGTGCCAGCTCACTCCAGGGCAACTATGGCTACACCTTC TRBJ1-2 TRBV18 once -
CASTSGGAGASTEAFF TGTGCCAGCACCTCCGGAGGGGCAGGGGCGAGCACTGAAGCTTTCTTT TRBJ1-1 TRBV9 - -
CASSYPGDTEAFF TGTGCCAGCAGCTATCCAGGGGACACTGAAGCTTTCTTT TRBJ1-1 TRBV28 - -
CASAAPGGMNTEAFF TGTGCTAGTGCCGCCCCGGGGGGGATGAACACTGAAGCTTTCTTT TRBJ1-1 TRBV12-5 - -
CASSESRRGDNNEQFF TGCGCCAGCAGTGAGTCGCGGCGGGGGGACAACAATGAGCAGTTCTTC TRBJ2-1 TRBV10-1 - TRBD2
CASRAGQNTGELFF TGTGCCAGCAGGGCGGGGCAGAACACCGGGGAGCTGTTTTTT TRBJ2-2 TRBV3-1/TRBV3-2 - -
CASSLRAGGWGEQYF TGTGCCAGCAGCTTACGAGCAGGAGGTTGGGGCGAGCAGTACTTC TRBJ2-7 TRBV7-8 few -
CASSPSRDYGYTF TGTGCCAGCAGCCCCTCAAGGGACTATGGCTACACCTTC TRBJ1-2 TRBV7-9 - -
CASGLAAQGFLGNTIYF TGTGCTAGTGGTTTGGCTGCCCAGGGCTTTCTGGGAAACACCATATATTTT TRBJ1-3 TRBV12-5 - -
CASSSTAGGKETQYF TGTGCCAGCAGTTCTACGGCGGGGGGGAAGGAGACCCAGTACTTC TRBJ2-5 TRBV6-5 - TRBD2
CASSQLRPNSGEKLFF TGTGCCAGCTCACAACTACGGCCCAACTCGGGAGAAAAACTGTTTTTT TRBJ1-4 TRBV18 - -
CSVARDPGQPQHF TGCAGCGTTGCGAGGGATCCGGGTCAGCCCCAGCATTTT TRBJ1-5 TRBV29-1 - -
CASSPGGQGTYEQYF TGTGCCAGCAGCCCTGGCGGGCAGGGTACGTACGAGCAGTACTTC TRBJ2-7 TRBV7-8 - -
CASRADRGYGYTF TGTGCCAGCAGGGCCGACAGGGGCTATGGCTACACCTTC TRBJ1-2 TRBV6-5 - TRBD1
CASSLRQGAREQYF TGTGCCAGCAGTTTACGACAGGGTGCGAGGGAGCAGTACTTC TRBJ2-7 TRBV27 - TRBD1
CASSDQNRLGETQYF TGCGCCAGCAGCGACCAGAATCGACTAGGGGAGACCCAGTACTTC TRBJ2-5 TRBV10-2 - -